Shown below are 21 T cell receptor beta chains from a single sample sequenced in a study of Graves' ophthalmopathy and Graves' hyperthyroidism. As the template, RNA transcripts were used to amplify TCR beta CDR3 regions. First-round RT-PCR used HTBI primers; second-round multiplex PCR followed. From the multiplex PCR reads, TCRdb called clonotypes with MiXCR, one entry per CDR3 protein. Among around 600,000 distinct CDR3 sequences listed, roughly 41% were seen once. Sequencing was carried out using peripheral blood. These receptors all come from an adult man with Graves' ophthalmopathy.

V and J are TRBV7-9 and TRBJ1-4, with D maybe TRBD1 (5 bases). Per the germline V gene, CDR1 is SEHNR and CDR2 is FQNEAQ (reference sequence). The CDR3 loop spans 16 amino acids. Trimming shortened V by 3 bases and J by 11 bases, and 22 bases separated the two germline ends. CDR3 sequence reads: CASSFRDLGRSGKLFF. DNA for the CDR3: TGTGCCAGCAGCTTCCGGGACCTCGGACGCAGTGGGAAACTGTTTTTT.

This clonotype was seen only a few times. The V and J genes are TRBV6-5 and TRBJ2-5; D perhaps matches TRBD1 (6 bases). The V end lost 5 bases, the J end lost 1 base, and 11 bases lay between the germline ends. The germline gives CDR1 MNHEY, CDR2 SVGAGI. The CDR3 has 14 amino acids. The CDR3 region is CASSHRDTQETQYF. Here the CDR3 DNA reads TGTGCCAGCAGTCACAGGGACACCCAAGAGACCCAGTACTTC.

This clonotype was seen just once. The CDR3: CASSSNGAGAGELFF. Written as DNA, the CDR3 is TGTGCCAGTAGTAGCAACGGGGCTGGCGCCGGGGAGCTGTTTTTT. The chain employs TRBV19 and TRBJ2-2; D possibly matches TRBD1 or TRBD2 (5 bases each). V lost 4 bases to trimming and J lost 6 bases, with 15 bases between them. Per the germline V gene, CDR1 is LNHDA and CDR2 is SQIVND (reference sequence). The length of the CDR3 is 15 residues.

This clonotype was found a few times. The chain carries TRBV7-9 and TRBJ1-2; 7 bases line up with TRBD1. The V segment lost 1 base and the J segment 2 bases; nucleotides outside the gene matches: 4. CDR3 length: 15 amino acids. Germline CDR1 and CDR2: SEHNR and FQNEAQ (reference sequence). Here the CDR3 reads CASSLEDRLNYGYTF. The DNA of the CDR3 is TGTGCCAGCAGCTTAGAGGACAGGCTAAACTATGGCTACACCTTC.

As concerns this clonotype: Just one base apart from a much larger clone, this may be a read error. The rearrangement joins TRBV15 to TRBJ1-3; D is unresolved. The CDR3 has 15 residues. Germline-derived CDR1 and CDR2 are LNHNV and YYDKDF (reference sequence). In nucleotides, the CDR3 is TGTGCCACCAGCAGAGATCAGGCGCCCGGAAGCACCATATATTTT. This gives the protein CATSRDQAPGSTIYF. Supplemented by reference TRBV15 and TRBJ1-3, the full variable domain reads DAMVIQNPRYQVTQFGKPVTLSCSQTLNHNVMYWYQQKSSQAPKLLFHYYDKDFNNEADTPDNFQSRRPNTSFCFLDIRSPGLGDTAMYLCATSRDQAPGSTIYFGEGSWLTVV.

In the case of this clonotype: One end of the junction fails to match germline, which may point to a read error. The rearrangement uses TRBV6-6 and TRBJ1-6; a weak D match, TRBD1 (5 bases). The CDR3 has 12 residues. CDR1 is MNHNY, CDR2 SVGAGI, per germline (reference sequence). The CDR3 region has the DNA TGTGCCAGCAGAGGCGGGGGGGGGACCCAACTCTTT. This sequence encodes CASRGGGGTQLF.

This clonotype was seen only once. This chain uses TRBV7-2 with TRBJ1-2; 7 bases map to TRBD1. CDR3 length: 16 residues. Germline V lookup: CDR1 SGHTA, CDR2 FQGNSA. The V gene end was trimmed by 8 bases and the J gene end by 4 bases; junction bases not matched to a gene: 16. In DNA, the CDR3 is TGTGCCAGCGTTGAAGTTTTGGGGACAGAGATCTATGGCTACACCTTC. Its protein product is CASVEVLGTEIYGYTF. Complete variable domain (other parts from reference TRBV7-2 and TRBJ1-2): GAGVSQSPSNKVTEKGKDVELRCDPISGHTALYWYRQSLGQGLEFLIYFQGNSAPDKSGLPSDRFSAERTGGSVSTLTIQRTQQEDSAVYLCASVEVLGTEIYGYTFGSGTRLTVV.

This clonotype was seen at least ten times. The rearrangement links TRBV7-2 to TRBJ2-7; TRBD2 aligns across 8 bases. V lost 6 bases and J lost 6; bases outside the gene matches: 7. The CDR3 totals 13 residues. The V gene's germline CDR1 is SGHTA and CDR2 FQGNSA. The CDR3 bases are TGTGCCAGCAGTAACCGGGGGGGAGGCGAGCAGTACTTC. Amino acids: CASSNRGGGEQYF.

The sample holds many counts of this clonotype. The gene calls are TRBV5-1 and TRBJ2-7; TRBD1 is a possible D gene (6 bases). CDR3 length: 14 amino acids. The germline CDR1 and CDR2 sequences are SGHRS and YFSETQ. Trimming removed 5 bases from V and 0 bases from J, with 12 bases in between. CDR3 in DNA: TGCGCCAGCAGGGTTGGGGGCACCTCCTACGAGCAGTACTTC. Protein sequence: CASRVGGTSYEQYF.

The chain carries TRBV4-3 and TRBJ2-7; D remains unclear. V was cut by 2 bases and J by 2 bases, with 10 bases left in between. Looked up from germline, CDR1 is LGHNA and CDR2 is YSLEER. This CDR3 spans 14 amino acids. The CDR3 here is CASSQSWGTYEQYF. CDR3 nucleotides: TGCGCCAGCAGCCAATCGTGGGGTACCTACGAGCAGTACTTC.

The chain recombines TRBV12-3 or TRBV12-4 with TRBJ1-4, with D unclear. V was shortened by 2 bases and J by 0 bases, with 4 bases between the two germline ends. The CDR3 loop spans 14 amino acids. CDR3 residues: CASSLYATNEKLFF. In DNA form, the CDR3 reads TGTGCCAGCAGTTTATATGCAACTAATGAAAAACTGTTTTTT.

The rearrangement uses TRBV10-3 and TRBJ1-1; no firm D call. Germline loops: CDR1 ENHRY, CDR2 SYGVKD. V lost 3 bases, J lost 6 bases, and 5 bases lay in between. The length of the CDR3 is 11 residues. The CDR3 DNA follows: TGTGCCATCAGTGATAGGGCTGAAGCTTTCTTT. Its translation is CAISDRAEAFF.

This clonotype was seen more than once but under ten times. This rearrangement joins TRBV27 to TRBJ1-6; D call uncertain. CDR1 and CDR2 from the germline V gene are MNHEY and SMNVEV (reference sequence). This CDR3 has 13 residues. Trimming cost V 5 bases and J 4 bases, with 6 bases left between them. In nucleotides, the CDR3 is TGTGCCAGCAGTAGGACTTATAATTCACCCCTCCACTTT. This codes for CASSRTYNSPLHF.

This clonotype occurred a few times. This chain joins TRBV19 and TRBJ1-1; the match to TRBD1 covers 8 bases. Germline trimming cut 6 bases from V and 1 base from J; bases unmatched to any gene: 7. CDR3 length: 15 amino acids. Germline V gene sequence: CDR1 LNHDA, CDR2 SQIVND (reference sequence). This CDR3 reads CASSYPDRANTEAFF. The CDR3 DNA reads TGTGCCAGTAGCTACCCGGACAGGGCGAACACTGAAGCTTTCTTT.

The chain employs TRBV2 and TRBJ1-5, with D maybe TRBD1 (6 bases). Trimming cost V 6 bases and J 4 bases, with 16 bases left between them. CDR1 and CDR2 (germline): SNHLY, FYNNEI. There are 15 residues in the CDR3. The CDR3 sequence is CASSPLQGWNQPQHF. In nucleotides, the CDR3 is TGTGCCAGCAGCCCACTACAGGGTTGGAATCAGCCCCAGCATTTT.

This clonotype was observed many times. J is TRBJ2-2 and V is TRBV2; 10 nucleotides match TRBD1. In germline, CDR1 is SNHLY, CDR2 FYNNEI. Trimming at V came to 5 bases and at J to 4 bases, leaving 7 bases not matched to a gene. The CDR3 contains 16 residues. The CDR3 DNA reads TGTGCCAGCAGTACCGCTGGACAGGGGGTCACCGGGGAGCTGTTTTTT. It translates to CASSTAGQGVTGELFF.

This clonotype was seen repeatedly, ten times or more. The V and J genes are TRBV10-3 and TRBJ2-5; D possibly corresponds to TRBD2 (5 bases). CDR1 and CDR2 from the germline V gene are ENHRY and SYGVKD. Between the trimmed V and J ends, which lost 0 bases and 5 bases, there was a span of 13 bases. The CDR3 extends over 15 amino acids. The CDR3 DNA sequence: TGTGCCATCAGTGAGTCGACCCTAGCCGAGGAGACCCAGTACTTC. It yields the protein CAISESTLAEETQYF.

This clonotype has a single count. CDR3 coding DNA: TGTGCCATCAGTGAGACAGGGGGCGACCGCCAGCCCCAGCATTTT. It specifies CAISETGGDRQPQHF. This rearrangement joins TRBV10-3 to TRBJ1-5; 9 positions match TRBD1. The CDR3 has 15 amino acids. Per germline, CDR1 ENHRY and CDR2 SYGVKD. With 2 bases clipped from V and 7 bases from J, the junction kept 6 bases outside the gene matches.

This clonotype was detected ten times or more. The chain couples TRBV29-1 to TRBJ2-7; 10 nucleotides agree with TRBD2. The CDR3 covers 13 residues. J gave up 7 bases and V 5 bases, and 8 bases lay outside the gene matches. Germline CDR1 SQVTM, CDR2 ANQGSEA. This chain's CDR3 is CSVMSGGAKEQYF. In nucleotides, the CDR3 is TGCAGCGTTATGAGCGGGGGGGCGAAGGAGCAGTACTTC.

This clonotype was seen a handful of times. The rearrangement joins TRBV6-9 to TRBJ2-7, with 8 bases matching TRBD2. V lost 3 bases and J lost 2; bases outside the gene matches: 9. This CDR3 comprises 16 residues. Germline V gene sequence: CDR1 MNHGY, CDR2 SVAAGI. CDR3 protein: CASSYSMLRGAYEQYF. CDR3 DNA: TGTGCCAGCAGTTACTCGATGTTGCGGGGGGCCTACGAGCAGTACTTC.

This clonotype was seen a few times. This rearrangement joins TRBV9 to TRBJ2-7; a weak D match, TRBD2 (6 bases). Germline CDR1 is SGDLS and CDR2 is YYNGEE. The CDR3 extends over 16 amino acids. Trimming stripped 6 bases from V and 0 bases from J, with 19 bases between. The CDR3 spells CASTTLGGASSYEQYF. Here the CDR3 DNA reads TGTGCCAGCACTACACTGGGGGGTGCCAGCTCCTACGAGCAGTACTTC.